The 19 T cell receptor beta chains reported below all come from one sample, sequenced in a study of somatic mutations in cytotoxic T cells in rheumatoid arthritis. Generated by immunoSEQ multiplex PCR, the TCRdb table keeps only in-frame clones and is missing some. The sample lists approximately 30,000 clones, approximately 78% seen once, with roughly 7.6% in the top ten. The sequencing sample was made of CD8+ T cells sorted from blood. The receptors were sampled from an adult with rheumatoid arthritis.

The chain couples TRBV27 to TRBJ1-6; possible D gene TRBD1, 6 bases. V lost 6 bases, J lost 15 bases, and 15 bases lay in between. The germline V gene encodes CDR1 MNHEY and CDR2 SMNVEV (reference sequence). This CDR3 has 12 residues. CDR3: CASSHAGTNLHF. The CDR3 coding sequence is TGTGCCAGCAGCCATGCCGGGACAAACCTCCACTTT.

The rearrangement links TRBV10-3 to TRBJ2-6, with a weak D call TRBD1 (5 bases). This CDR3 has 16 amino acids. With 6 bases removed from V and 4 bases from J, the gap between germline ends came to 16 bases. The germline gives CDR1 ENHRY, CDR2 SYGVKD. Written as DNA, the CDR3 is TGTGCCATCAGGGACACCGACCACGGAGGGGCCAACGTCCTGACTTTC. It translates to CAIRDTDHGGANVLTF.

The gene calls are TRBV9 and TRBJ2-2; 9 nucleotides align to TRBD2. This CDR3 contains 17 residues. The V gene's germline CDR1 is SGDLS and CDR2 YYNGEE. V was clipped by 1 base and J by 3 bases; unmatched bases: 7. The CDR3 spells CASSVPSGGPDTGELFF. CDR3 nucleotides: TGTGCCAGCAGCGTACCCAGCGGGGGGCCCGACACCGGGGAGCTGTTTTTT.

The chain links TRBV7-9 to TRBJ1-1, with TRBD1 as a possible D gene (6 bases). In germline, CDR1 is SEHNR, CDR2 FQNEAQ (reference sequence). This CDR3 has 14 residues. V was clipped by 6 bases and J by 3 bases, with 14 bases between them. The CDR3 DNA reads TGTGCCAGCAGAGAGGGGGGTTTGGACACTGAAGCTTTCTTT. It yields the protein CASREGGLDTEAFF.

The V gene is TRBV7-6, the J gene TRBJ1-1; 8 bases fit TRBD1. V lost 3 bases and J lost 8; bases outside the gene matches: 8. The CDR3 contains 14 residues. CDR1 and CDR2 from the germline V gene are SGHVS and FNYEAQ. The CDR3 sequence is CASSFKTGGGEAFF. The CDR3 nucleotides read TGTGCCAGCAGCTTTAAAACAGGGGGAGGGGAAGCTTTCTTT.

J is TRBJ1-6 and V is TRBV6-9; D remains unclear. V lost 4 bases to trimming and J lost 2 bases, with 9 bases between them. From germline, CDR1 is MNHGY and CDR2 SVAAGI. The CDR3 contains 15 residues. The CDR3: CASSSCRTYNSPLHF. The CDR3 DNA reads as TGTGCCAGCAGTTCCTGCAGGACCTATAATTCACCCCTCCACTTT.

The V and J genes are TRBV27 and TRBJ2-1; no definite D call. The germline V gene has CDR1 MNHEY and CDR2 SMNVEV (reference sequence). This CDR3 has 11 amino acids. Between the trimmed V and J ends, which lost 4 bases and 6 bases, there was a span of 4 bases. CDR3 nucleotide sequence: TGTGCCAGCAGTTCCCCCAATGAGCAGTTCTTC. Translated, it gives CASSSPNEQFF.

The CDR3 DNA follows: TGCGCCAGCAGCCCCGATCCGGGACAGATGAACACTGAAGCTTTCTTT. Translating gives CASSPDPGQMNTEAFF. The V call is TRBV4-1, the J call TRBJ1-1, with TRBD1 matching over 7 bases. CDR3 length equals 16 residues. The V segment lost 4 bases and the J segment 0 bases; nucleotides outside the gene matches: 8. The germline V gene encodes CDR1 MGHRA and CDR2 YSYEKL.

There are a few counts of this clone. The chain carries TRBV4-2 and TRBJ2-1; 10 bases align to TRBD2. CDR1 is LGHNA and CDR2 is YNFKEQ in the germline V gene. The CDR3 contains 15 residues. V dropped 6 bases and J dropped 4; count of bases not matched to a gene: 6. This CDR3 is CASRVSGGTYNEQFF. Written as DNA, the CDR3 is TGTGCCAGCAGAGTTAGCGGGGGGACGTACAATGAGCAGTTCTTC.

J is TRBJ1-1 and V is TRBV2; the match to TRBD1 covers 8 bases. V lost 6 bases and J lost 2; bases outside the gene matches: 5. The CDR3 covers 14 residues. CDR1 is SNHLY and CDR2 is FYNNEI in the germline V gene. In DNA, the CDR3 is TGTGCCAGCAGGGACAGGGCGATCAACACTGAAGCTTTCTTT. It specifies CASRDRAINTEAFF.

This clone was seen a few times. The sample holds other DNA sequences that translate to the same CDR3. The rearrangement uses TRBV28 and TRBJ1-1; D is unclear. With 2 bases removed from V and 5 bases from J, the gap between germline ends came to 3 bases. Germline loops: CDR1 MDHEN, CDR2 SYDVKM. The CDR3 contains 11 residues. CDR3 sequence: CASSLGTEAFF. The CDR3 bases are TGTGCCAGCAGTTTAGGGACTGAAGCTTTCTTT.

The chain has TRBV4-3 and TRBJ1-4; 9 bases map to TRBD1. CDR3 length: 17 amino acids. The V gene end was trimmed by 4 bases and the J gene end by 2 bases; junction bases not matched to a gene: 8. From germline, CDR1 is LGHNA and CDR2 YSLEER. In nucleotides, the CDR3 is TGCGCCAGCAGCCGCAAACCTACAGGGGGCACTAATGAAAAACTGTTTTTT. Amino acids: CASSRKPTGGTNEKLFF.

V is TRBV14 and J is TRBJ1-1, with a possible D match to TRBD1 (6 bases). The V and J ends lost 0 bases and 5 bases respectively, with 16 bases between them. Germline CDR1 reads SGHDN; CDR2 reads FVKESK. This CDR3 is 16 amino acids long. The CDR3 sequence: CASSQDRTEKITEAFF. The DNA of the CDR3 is TGTGCCAGCAGCCAAGACCGGACAGAGAAGATAACTGAAGCTTTCTTT.

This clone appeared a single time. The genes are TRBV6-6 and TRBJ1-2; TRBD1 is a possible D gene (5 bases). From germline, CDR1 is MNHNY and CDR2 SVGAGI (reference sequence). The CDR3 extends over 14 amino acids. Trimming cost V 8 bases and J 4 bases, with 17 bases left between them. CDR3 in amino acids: CASYDSIFAYGYTF. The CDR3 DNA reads TGTGCCAGCTATGACAGCATCTTTGCCTATGGCTACACCTTC.

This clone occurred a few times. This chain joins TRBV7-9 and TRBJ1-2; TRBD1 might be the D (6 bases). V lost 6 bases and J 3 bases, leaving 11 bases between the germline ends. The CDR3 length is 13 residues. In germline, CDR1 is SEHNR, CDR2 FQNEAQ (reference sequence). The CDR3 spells CASSGGGYYGYTF. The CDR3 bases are TGTGCCAGCAGTGGGGGGGGCTACTATGGCTACACCTTC.

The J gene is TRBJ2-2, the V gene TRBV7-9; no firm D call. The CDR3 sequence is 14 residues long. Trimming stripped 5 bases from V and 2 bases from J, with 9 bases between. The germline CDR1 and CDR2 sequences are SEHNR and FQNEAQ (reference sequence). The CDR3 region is CASSRVSNTGELFF. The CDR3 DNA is TGTGCCAGCAGCAGAGTCTCCAACACCGGGGAGCTGTTTTTT.

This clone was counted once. The chain's CDR3 is CASSPVGPMNTEAFF. In DNA form, the CDR3 reads TGTGCCAGCAGCCCCGTCGGACCCATGAACACTGAAGCTTTCTTT. The chain is built from TRBV5-8 and TRBJ1-1; the D is unclear. Trimming shortened V by 4 bases and J by 0 bases, and 13 bases separated the two germline ends. This CDR3 has 15 residues. Germline V gene data show CDR1 as SGHTS and CDR2 as YDEGEE.

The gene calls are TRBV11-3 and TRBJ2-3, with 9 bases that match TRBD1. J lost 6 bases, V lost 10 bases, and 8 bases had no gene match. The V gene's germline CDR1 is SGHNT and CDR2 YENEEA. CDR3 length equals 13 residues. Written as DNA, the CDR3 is TGTGCCACCGGGACAGGGACGGTTGATACGCAGTATTTT. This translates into CATGTGTVDTQYF.

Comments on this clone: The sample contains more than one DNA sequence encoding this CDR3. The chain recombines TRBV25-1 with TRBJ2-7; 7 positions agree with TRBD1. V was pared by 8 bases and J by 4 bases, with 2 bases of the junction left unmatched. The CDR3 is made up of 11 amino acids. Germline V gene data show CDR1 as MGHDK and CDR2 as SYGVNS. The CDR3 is CASSQGYEQYF. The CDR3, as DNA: TGTGCCAGCTCACAGGGGTACGAGCAGTACTTC.